These 28 T cell receptor beta chains were sequenced from one sample in a study of human T cells and chemical hapten exposure. From the RACE reads, TCRdb called clonotypes with MiXCR, one entry per CDR3 protein. This table has 140,000 or so distinct CDR3 sequences, about 12% appearing once. As for time point: patch test 2, 6 weeks after DPC sensitization. Described treatment: therapeutic diphenylcyclopropenone sensitization with weekly scalp DPC. The source material was whole blood, sampled in connection with sensitization to the hapten diphenylcyclopropenone (DPC). The receptors here all came from a woman in her 50s with alopecia areata. Some clones in this sample may be carry-over from other donors' samples.

This clonotype was detected only a few times. This sequence joins TRBV20-1 and TRBJ2-1; TRBD2 matches 7 bases. V shed 5 bases, J shed 5 bases, and the junction held 15 bases outside the gene matches. The length of the CDR3 is 16 residues. The V gene's germline CDR1 is DFQATT and CDR2 SNEGSKA (reference sequence). CDR3 sequence (DNA): TGCAGTGCTTCCCCTCCTGGGGGGAGGGCCGACAATGAGCAGTTCTTC. Translated, it gives CSASPPGGRADNEQFF.

This clonotype was found many times. This chain links TRBV28 with TRBJ2-2; D might be TRBD1 or TRBD2, each matching 6 bases. CDR1 is MDHEN, CDR2 SYDVKM, per germline. The CDR3 contains 15 residues. V gave up 8 bases and J gave up 5 bases, with 18 bases separating them. CDR3 bases: TGTGCCAGCTGCTCGGGGGCCGCCGGAACCGGGGAGCTGTTTTTT. Translating gives CASCSGAAGTGELFF.

The chain is built from TRBV7-2 and TRBJ1-1; a possible D gene is TRBD1 (6 bases). The CDR3 length is 13 residues. Trimming shortened V by 6 bases and J by 3 bases, and 11 bases separated the two germline ends. Germline V gene lookup returns CDR1 SGHTA and CDR2 FQGNSA. CDR3 region: CASSPGTYTEAFF. CDR3 sequence (DNA): TGTGCCAGCAGTCCAGGGACATACACTGAAGCTTTCTTT.

The V gene is TRBV9, the J gene TRBJ2-7; possibly TRBD1 or TRBD2 for D (5 bases each). Trimming stripped 0 bases from V and 2 bases from J, with 9 bases between. Per the germline V gene, CDR1 is SGDLS and CDR2 is YYNGEE. The CDR3 covers 14 residues. The CDR3 spells CASSVDQGPYEQYF. CDR3 DNA: TGTGCCAGCAGCGTAGATCAGGGACCCTACGAGCAGTACTTC. Filled out from reference TRBV9 and TRBJ2-7, the complete variable domain reads DSGVTQTPKHLITATGQRVTLRCSPRSGDLSVYWYQQSLDQGLQFLIQYYNGEERAKGNILERFSAQQFPDLHSELNLSSLELGDSALYFCASSVDQGPYEQYFGPGTRLTVT.

The sample holds a few counts of this clonotype. The chain employs TRBV6-2 or TRBV6-3 and TRBJ2-2; D gene uncertain. There are 11 residues in the CDR3. In germline, CDR1 is MNHEY, CDR2 SVGEGT. With 7 bases removed from V and 5 bases from J, the gap between germline ends came to 5 bases. DNA of the CDR3: TGTGCCAGCACGGAAACCGGGGAGCTGTTTTTT. It specifies CASTETGELFF.

This clonotype has a count of ten or more. CDR3 loop: CASSSGTGQETQYF. CDR3 nucleotides: TGTGCCAGCTCCTCCGGGACAGGCCAAGAGACCCAGTACTTC. The chain uses TRBV18 and TRBJ2-5; 8 bases fit TRBD1. CDR1 and CDR2 (germline): KGHSH, LQKENI. The CDR3 covers 14 residues. J lost 1 base, V lost 6 bases, and 4 bases had no gene match.

The CDR3 DNA follows: TGTGCCAGCAGCTCTCGCGGCCGGACTAGCGGCTTGAGCTCCTACGAGCAGTACTTC. Translating gives CASSSRGRTSGLSSYEQYF. V is TRBV7-3 and J is TRBJ2-7; TRBD2 matches at 10 bases. This CDR3 contains 19 residues. With V trimmed by 4 bases and J by 0 bases, 15 bases remained unmatched. Germline V gene sequence: CDR1 SGHTA, CDR2 FQGTGA.

The chain is built from TRBV28 and TRBJ1-3; D not resolved. The CDR3 is 13 amino acids. Trimming cost V 7 bases and J 7 bases, with 14 bases left between them. CDR1 is MDHEN, CDR2 SYDVKM, per germline. CDR3 DNA sequence: TGTGCCAGCACCTCGTTGGGTCTGAACACCATATATTTT. It translates to CASTSLGLNTIYF.

This clonotype was counted only a few times. The chain employs TRBV28 and TRBJ2-7; the D gene is possibly TRBD2 (7 bases). V gave up 6 bases and J gave up 1 base, with 13 bases separating them. Germline CDR1 and CDR2: MDHEN and SYDVKM. The CDR3 has 14 residues. CDR3 sequence (DNA): TGTGCCAGCAGACAACAGGGAGGGTCCTACGAGCAGTACTTC. Encoded protein: CASRQQGGSYEQYF.

This clonotype was counted a few times. The V call is TRBV29-1, the J call TRBJ1-2; 7 bases are a match to TRBD1. V lost 5 bases to trimming and J lost 4 bases; unmatched junction nucleotides: 4. The germline gives CDR1 SQVTM, CDR2 ANQGSEA. The CDR3 has 12 amino acids. CDR3 sequence: CSVWDSLYGYTF. Written as DNA, the CDR3 is TGCAGCGTTTGGGACAGCCTCTATGGCTACACCTTC. Combining the CDR3 with reference TRBV29-1 and TRBJ1-2 gives the whole variable domain SAVISQKPSRDICQRGTSLTIQCQVDSQVTMMFWYRQQPGQSLTLIATANQGSEATYESGFVIDKFPISRPNLTFSTLTVSNMSPEDSSIYLCSVWDSLYGYTFGSGTRLTVV.

There are many counts of this clonotype. This chain links TRBV24-1 with TRBJ1-5, with D unclear. V lost 1 base and J lost 15, with 9 bases in between. This CDR3 spans 11 amino acids. In germline, CDR1 is KGHDR, CDR2 SFDVKD. CDR3 DNA sequence: TGTGCCACCAGTGATTTAGTGAATTTGCATTTT. Translated, it gives CATSDLVNLHF.

The chain uses TRBV7-9 and TRBJ1-6; 8 bases agree with TRBD1. The CDR3 has 15 amino acids. Germline CDR1 reads SEHNR; CDR2 reads FQNEAQ (reference sequence). The V gene end was trimmed by 5 bases and the J gene end by 7 bases; junction bases not matched to a gene: 7. In DNA, the CDR3 is TGTGCCAGCAGCCCTTTGGGACAGGCCAATTCACCCCTCCACTTT. Its translation: CASSPLGQANSPLHF.

CDR3 sequence (DNA): TGCACCAGCAGCCCCTCTATTGAGCAGTTCTTC. This sequence encodes CTSSPSIEQFF. The rearrangement uses TRBV1 and TRBJ2-1. TRBV1 is assigned pseudogene status. The CDR3 loop spans 11 amino acids.

The chain combines TRBV18 with TRBJ2-7; D is unresolved. Germline lookup yields CDR1 KGHSH and CDR2 LQKENI. Trimming took off 9 bases at V and 4 bases at J, with 16 bases between the two ends. This CDR3 has 13 residues. CDR3 protein: CASSFGPSYEQYF. The CDR3 DNA sequence: TGTGCCAGTTCCTTCGGTCCATCATACGAGCAGTACTTC.

This chain links TRBV10-2 with TRBJ2-1; D is uncertain. Germline V gene sequence: CDR1 WSHSY, CDR2 SAAADI. This CDR3 is built from 13 residues. V dropped 2 bases and J dropped 4 bases, with 6 bases sitting between them. CDR3 sequence reads: CASSERAYNEQFF. CDR3 bases: TGCGCCAGCAGTGAGCGGGCTTACAATGAGCAGTTCTTC.

The rearrangement uses TRBV3-1 and TRBJ2-5, with D maybe TRBD2 (6 bases). V dropped 9 bases and J dropped 5 bases, with 16 bases sitting between them. Germline V gives CDR1 LGHDT, CDR2 YNNKEL (reference sequence). CDR3 length: 13 amino acids. DNA for the CDR3: TGTGCCAGTACTACGGTCGGGGGTGAGACCCAGTACTTC. The encoded protein is CASTTVGGETQYF.

This clonotype was picked up a small number of times. The genes are TRBV18 and TRBJ2-7; TRBD2 aligns across 8 bases. After removal of 0 bases from V and 3 bases from J, the junction contained 4 bases not matched to a gene. The CDR3 runs 15 residues. Germline V gives CDR1 KGHSH, CDR2 LQKENI. CDR3 region: CASSPPSGGGYEQYF. The CDR3 bases are TGTGCCAGCTCACCACCAAGCGGGGGAGGCTACGAGCAGTACTTC.

This clonotype has just a few counts. The rearrangement uses TRBV20-1 and TRBJ2-7; tentatively, D is TRBD2 (5 bases). Germline V gene sequence: CDR1 DFQATT, CDR2 SNEGSKA (reference sequence). V was cut by 5 bases and J by 5 bases, with 13 bases left in between. The CDR3 has 12 amino acids. The DNA for the CDR3 is TGCAGTGCTCGGCCCGGGGTGGACGAGCAGTACTTC. Translation gives CSARPGVDEQYF.

In its sample, this clonotype was seen a few times. The V and J genes are TRBV19 and TRBJ1-6; TRBD1 aligns across 7 bases. The CDR3 sequence is 14 residues long. Germline V gene lookup returns CDR1 LNHDA and CDR2 SQIVND (reference sequence). V gave up 8 bases and J gave up 10 bases; unmatched junction bases: 11. For the CDR3, the DNA is TGTGCCAGTGGAACAGGGGAACGGGGATCACCCCTCCACTTT. Translating gives CASGTGERGSPLHF.

About this clonotype: A read error may produce the germline difference seen at one junction end. This chain joins TRBV29-1 and TRBJ2-5; D is possibly TRBD1 (5 bases). The CDR3 has 14 amino acids. CDR1 and CDR2 from the germline V gene are SQVTM and ANQGSEA. The CDR3 sequence is CSVEDRAPQGTQYF. For the CDR3, the DNA is TGCAGCGTTGAAGACAGGGCCCCCCAAGGGACCCAGTACTTC.

This clonotype was recorded at least ten times. The chain uses TRBV6-6 and TRBJ1-3; no firm D call. This CDR3 is 17 amino acids long. The V end was cut by 4 bases, the J end by 1 base, with 17 bases between. CDR1 is MNHNY, CDR2 SVGAGI, per germline (reference sequence). The CDR3 protein is CASSSSGSVISGNTIYF. The CDR3 bases are TGTGCCAGCAGTTCATCCGGGTCGGTAATTTCTGGAAACACCATATATTTT.

This clonotype occurred a few times. The rearrangement uses TRBV28 and TRBJ2-3; possibly TRBD2 for D (6 bases). Germline values: CDR1 MDHEN, CDR2 SYDVKM. The V and J ends lost 7 bases and 2 bases respectively, with 16 bases between them. The CDR3 loop spans 15 amino acids. CDR3 DNA: TGTGCCAGCACCCCCGGGACTTTTCTCACAGATACGCAGTATTTT. It translates to CASTPGTFLTDTQYF.

V gene TRBV20-1 combines with J gene TRBJ2-6; D call uncertain. Trimming removed 1 base at V and 11 bases at J, with 6 bases between. This CDR3 comprises 11 residues. Germline V gene data show CDR1 as DFQATT and CDR2 as SNEGSKA (reference sequence). CDR3 sequence (DNA): TGCAGTGCTAGAGGTCTGGACGTCCTGACTTTC. Protein: CSARGLDVLTF.

This clonotype was recorded a few times. This chain uses TRBV4-2 with TRBJ1-4; D not resolved. Looked up from germline, CDR1 is LGHNA and CDR2 is YNFKEQ. The CDR3 length is 16 residues. With 1 base removed from V and 0 bases from J, the gap between germline ends came to 9 bases. The DNA of the CDR3 is TGTGCCAGCAGCCAAGCGACCGGAACAACTAATGAAAAACTGTTTTTT. Its translation is CASSQATGTTNEKLFF.

This clonotype was counted a few times. The chain recombines TRBV24-1 with TRBJ1-1; D is unclear. CDR1 is KGHDR and CDR2 is SFDVKD in the germline V gene. V gave up 4 bases and J gave up 3 bases, with 8 bases separating them. The length of the CDR3 is 13 residues. CDR3: CATSDSYDTEAFF. The CDR3 DNA sequence: TGTGCCACCAGTGACTCTTACGACACTGAAGCTTTCTTT.

The genes are TRBV7-2 and TRBJ2-5; 8 positions match TRBD2. The CDR3 covers 16 residues. Germline CDR1 SGHTA, CDR2 FQGNSA. Trimming at V came to 1 base and at J to 1 base, leaving 5 bases not matched to a gene. The CDR3 nucleotides are TGTGCCAGCAGCTTAGGGAGCGGGAGCCCCCAAGAGACCCAGTACTTC. This gives the protein CASSLGSGSPQETQYF.

The rearrangement joins TRBV28 to TRBJ2-7; 9 bases are a match to TRBD2. CDR1 MDHEN and CDR2 SYDVKM come from the germline V gene. This CDR3 has 14 residues. V shed 6 bases, J shed 6 bases, and the junction held 9 bases outside the gene matches. The CDR3 sequence is CASSQLAGASEQYF. As DNA, the CDR3 is TGTGCCAGCAGCCAACTAGCGGGTGCAAGCGAGCAGTACTTC.

In its sample, this clonotype was seen a few times. The CDR3 DNA follows: TGTGCCAGTAGCAGACAGGGGCTGGGCACCGGGGAGCTGTTTTTT. It encodes CASSRQGLGTGELFF. The chain joins TRBV19 to TRBJ2-2; TRBD1 matches at 8 bases. Germline trimming cut 6 bases from V and 4 bases from J; bases unmatched to any gene: 7. The CDR3 extends over 15 amino acids. Germline CDR1 reads LNHDA; CDR2 reads SQIVND (reference sequence).